These 21 T cell receptor beta chains originate from one sample sequenced in a study of CD8+CD57+ T cells in acquired aplastic anemia. The template for TCR beta VDJ and CDR3 sequence profiling was genomic DNA. MiXCR, run by TCRdb on the reads, gives a single entry per CDR3 protein. This sample has more than 150,000 distinct CDR3 sequences, with about half found just once. Specimen: sorted CD4+, CD8+, or CD8+CD57+ T cells (not recorded which) from PBMCs. All receptors derive from a human donor in good health.

This clonotype was observed a few times. The chain couples TRBV5-5 to TRBJ2-5; the match to TRBD1 covers 7 bases. Looked up from germline, CDR1 is SGHKS and CDR2 is YYEKEE (reference sequence). Germline trimming cut 0 bases from V and 5 bases from J; bases unmatched to any gene: 13. The CDR3 has 17 residues. This CDR3 is CASSLAIMTGTLETQYF. CDR3 nucleotide sequence: TGTGCCAGCAGCTTGGCTATTATGACAGGGACGCTTGAGACCCAGTACTTC.

This clonotype has ten or more counts. The chain combines TRBV11-2 with TRBJ2-3; the D gene is possibly TRBD2 (5 bases). The length of the CDR3 is 16 residues. Trimming pared 2 bases from V and 6 bases from J, leaving 18 bases between. From germline, CDR1 is SGHAT and CDR2 FQNNGV. The CDR3 is CASSLITPPSGDTQYF. The CDR3 bases are TGTGCCAGCAGCTTAATTACCCCGCCGAGCGGTGATACGCAGTATTTT.

Regarding this clonotype: It may be a read error: a sequence one base away is much more abundant. It is likely a read error, because the conserved phenylalanine at the end of the CDR3 is missing. This sequence joins TRBV9 and TRBJ2-7; the D call may be TRBD1 or TRBD2 (6 bases each). The CDR3 length is 16 residues. The ends were cut back, 4 bases at V and 5 bases at J, with 22 bases in the middle. Germline values: CDR1 SGDLS, CDR2 YYNGEE. The CDR3 DNA sequence: TGTGCCAGCAGCCCAGGAGGGGGGTTCGGTTCCAACGAGCAGTACTCC. The encoded protein is CASSPGGGFGSNEQYS.

This clonotype was found many times. The rearrangement uses TRBV29-1 and TRBJ2-1, with TRBD2 as a possible D gene (6 bases). CDR3 length equals 14 residues. From germline, CDR1 is SQVTM and CDR2 ANQGSEA. V lost 4 bases to trimming and J lost 1 base, with 11 bases between them. CDR3 residues: CSVVGGASYNEQFF. The CDR3, as DNA: TGCAGCGTTGTCGGAGGGGCGTCCTACAATGAGCAGTTCTTC.

This clonotype showed up many times. The J gene is TRBJ2-2, the V gene TRBV20-1; TRBD1 might be the D (5 bases). The CDR3 is 13 amino acids. The V gene lost 3 bases and the J gene lost 4 bases, with 9 bases spanning the gap. Germline assignment: CDR1 DFQATT and CDR2 SNEGSKA (reference sequence). CDR3 nucleotides: TGCAGTGCTAGGAAACAGGTCACCGGGGAGCTGTTTTTT. It translates to CSARKQVTGELFF.

This chain links TRBV20-1 with TRBJ1-5; D unclear. CDR1 DFQATT and CDR2 SNEGSKA come from the germline V gene (reference sequence). The CDR3 totals 15 residues. Trimming took 6 bases from V and 2 from J, leaving 17 bases between them. CDR3 sequence reads: CSAPQWGRGNQPQHF. The CDR3 region has the DNA TGCAGTGCCCCCCAGTGGGGTCGCGGCAATCAGCCCCAGCATTTT.

This chain joins TRBV19 and TRBJ1-5, with 9 positions matching TRBD1. Germline V CDR1 and CDR2: LNHDA, SQIVND (reference sequence). This CDR3 is 16 amino acids long. J was trimmed by 4 bases and V by 1 base; bases with no gene match: 5. In nucleotides, the CDR3 is TGTGCCAGTAGTATAGCGAAGACAGGGGGGAATCAGCCCCAGCATTTT. Its translation is CASSIAKTGGNQPQHF.

The genes are TRBV5-1 and TRBJ1-2; maybe TRBD1 (5 bases). V was pared by 0 bases and J by 8 bases, with 17 bases between. Per germline, CDR1 SGHRS and CDR2 YFSETQ. The CDR3 extends over 15 amino acids. The CDR3 sequence: CASSLGSAGRWGYTF. As DNA, the CDR3 is TGCGCCAGCAGCTTGGGCTCGGCAGGGCGTTGGGGCTACACCTTC.

The table lists this clonotype with a few counts. The CDR3 sequence: CASTMVGANVLTF. CDR3 bases: TGTGCCAGCACCATGGTCGGGGCCAACGTCCTGACTTTC. The rearrangement uses TRBV7-8 and TRBJ2-6; no definite D call. Trimming took off 7 bases at V and 4 bases at J, with 8 bases between the two ends. This CDR3 has 13 amino acids. Germline CDR1 reads SGHVS; CDR2 reads FQNEAQ.

This rearrangement joins TRBV20-1 to TRBJ1-2; no clear D gene. CDR1 DFQATT and CDR2 SNEGSKA come from the germline V gene (reference sequence). The ends were cut back, 3 bases at V and 1 base at J, with 6 bases in the middle. The CDR3 length is 12 residues. The CDR3 loop reads CSASPDNYGYTF. The CDR3 DNA follows: TGCAGTGCTAGTCCAGATAACTATGGCTACACCTTC.

This clonotype was recorded at least ten times. The V gene is TRBV10-1, the J gene TRBJ2-3; 12 nucleotides align to TRBD2. After removal of 10 bases from V and 4 bases from J, the junction contained 9 bases not matched to a gene. CDR3 length: 15 amino acids. Germline V gene lookup returns CDR1 WNHNN and CDR2 SYGVQD (reference sequence). The DNA for the CDR3 is TGCGCCACCTGGACTAGCGGGAACACGGCAGATACGCAGTATTTT. Its protein product is CATWTSGNTADTQYF.

Comments on this clonotype: The junction differs from germline at one of its ends, possibly a read error. This chain joins TRBV7-7 and TRBJ2-2, with 12 bases matching TRBD1. The CDR3 runs to 16 residues. Germline V CDR1 and CDR2: SSHAT, FNYEAQ (reference sequence). DNA for the CDR3: TGTGCTAGCAGCTTGGGACAGGGGGCGGTCACCGGGGAGCTGTTTTTT. Its protein is CASSLGQGAVTGELFF. Full variable domain (remainder filled in from reference TRBV7-7 and TRBJ2-2): GAGVSQSPRYKVTKRGQDVTLRCDPISSHATLYWYQQALGQGPEFLTYFNYEAQPDKSGLPSDRFSAERPEGSISTLTIQRTEQRDSAMYRCASSLGQGAVTGELFFGEGSRLTVL.

With respect to this clonotype: This clone may be a read error of a much larger clone one base away. This chain joins TRBV12-3 or TRBV12-4 and TRBJ1-5; D might be TRBD1 (5 bases). This CDR3 contains 15 residues. V was shortened by 5 bases and J by 5 bases, with 16 bases between the two germline ends. This chain's CDR3 is CASSPAGIGDQPQHF. The CDR3 nucleotides are TGTGCCAGCAGTCCAGCCGGGATAGGGGATCAGCCCCAGCATTTT.

In this sample, this clonotype turned up a few times. This chain joins TRBV10-3 and TRBJ1-2; 9 bases line up with TRBD1. CDR1 and CDR2 from the germline V gene are ENHRY and SYGVKD. Trimming cost V 4 bases and J 5 bases; bases outside gene matches: 2. This CDR3 has 13 amino acids. The CDR3 sequence: CAISGDREYGYTF. For the CDR3, the DNA is TGTGCCATCAGTGGGGACAGGGAGTATGGCTACACCTTC.

This clonotype was counted ten times or more. The chain uses TRBV12-3 or TRBV12-4 and TRBJ1-1; 8 nucleotides match TRBD1. After removal of 5 bases from V and 11 bases from J, the junction contained 10 bases not matched to a gene. This CDR3 is 13 amino acids long. The CDR3: CASSPGQGWYAFF. The CDR3 bases are TGTGCCAGCAGTCCCGGACAGGGTTGGTATGCTTTCTTT.

This clonotype has at least ten counts. This chain links TRBV4-1 with TRBJ1-2; D gene ambiguous. This CDR3 contains 13 residues. The germline V and J ends were trimmed by 5 bases and 3 bases, with 10 bases remaining between them. The germline V gene has CDR1 MGHRA and CDR2 YSYEKL. The CDR3 coding sequence is TGCGCCAGCAGCACGCATGGAGACTATGGCTACACCTTC. Translating it yields CASSTHGDYGYTF.

CDR3 in DNA: TGTGCCAGCAGCCGAGAGGGGGCGTATGGCTACACCTTC. This translates into CASSREGAYGYTF. The chain carries TRBV9 and TRBJ1-2; 7 nucleotides agree with TRBD1. The CDR3 totals 13 residues. Germline V gene sequence: CDR1 SGDLS, CDR2 YYNGEE. The trim removed 4 bases at V and 5 bases at J, leaving 5 bases unmatched. Supplemented by reference TRBV9 and TRBJ1-2, the full variable domain reads DSGVTQTPKHLITATGQRVTLRCSPRSGDLSVYWYQQSLDQGLQFLIQYYNGEERAKGNILERFSAQQFPDLHSELNLSSLELGDSALYFCASSREGAYGYTFGSGTRLTVV.

As to this clonotype: A much larger clone is a single base away; this may be a read error. This chain connects TRBV6-1 to TRBJ2-7; D may match TRBD1 or TRBD2 (5 bases each). V dropped 6 bases and J dropped 5 bases, with 20 bases sitting between them. CDR3 size: 15 residues. The germline gives CDR1 MNHNS, CDR2 SASEGT. CDR3 nucleotides: TGTGCCAGCAGCCCCAGATCGAGGGGCGTCCACGAGCAGTACTTC. Protein sequence: CASSPRSRGVHEQYF.

This clonotype has a count of ten or more. The chain combines TRBV7-9 with TRBJ1-3; 7 bases agree with TRBD1. The germline V gene has CDR1 SEHNR and CDR2 FQNEAQ (reference sequence). The ends lost 1 base at V and 2 bases at J; junction bases unmatched: 2. The CDR3 is made up of 15 amino acids. The CDR3 DNA is TGTGCCAGCAGCTTAGGGCAGGGGGCTGGAAACACCATATATTTT. Its protein is CASSLGQGAGNTIYF.

The V and J genes are TRBV19 and TRBJ2-5, with D uncertain. CDR3 length: 13 residues. Germline CDR1 reads LNHDA; CDR2 reads SQIVND (reference sequence). With 5 bases removed from V and 0 bases from J, the gap between germline ends came to 7 bases. CDR3 in amino acids: CASSPEYQETQYF. As DNA, the CDR3 is TGTGCCAGTAGTCCCGAGTACCAAGAGACCCAGTACTTC.

Ten or more counts support this clonotype. This rearrangement joins TRBV7-3 to TRBJ2-1; the D is unclear. The CDR3 is 15 amino acids. Per the germline V gene, CDR1 is SGHTA and CDR2 is FQGTGA. Between the trimmed V and J ends, which lost 5 bases and 0 bases, there was a span of 11 bases. CDR3 amino acids: CASSPHSSSYNEQFF. CDR3 coding DNA: TGTGCCAGCAGCCCCCATAGCAGCTCCTACAATGAGCAGTTCTTC.